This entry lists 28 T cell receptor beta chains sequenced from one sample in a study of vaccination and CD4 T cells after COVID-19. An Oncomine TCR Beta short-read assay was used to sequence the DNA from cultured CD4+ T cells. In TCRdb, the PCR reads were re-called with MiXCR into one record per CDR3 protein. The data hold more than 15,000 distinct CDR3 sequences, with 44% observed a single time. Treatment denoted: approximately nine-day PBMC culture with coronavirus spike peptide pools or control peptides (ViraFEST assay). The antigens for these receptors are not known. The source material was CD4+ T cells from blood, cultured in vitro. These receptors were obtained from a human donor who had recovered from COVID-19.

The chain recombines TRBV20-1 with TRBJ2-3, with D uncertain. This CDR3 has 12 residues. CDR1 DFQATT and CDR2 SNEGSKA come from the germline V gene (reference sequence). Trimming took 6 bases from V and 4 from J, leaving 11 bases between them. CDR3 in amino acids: CSAVPPADTQYF. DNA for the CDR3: TGCAGTGCGGTGCCGCCTGCAGATACGCAGTATTTT.

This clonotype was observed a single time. DNA of the CDR3: TGTGCCAGCAGTTCTAACTATAAACTAGCGGACACAGATACGCAGTATTTT. Protein product: CASSSNYKLADTDTQYF. The chain couples TRBV28 to TRBJ2-3; TRBD2 aligns across 8 bases. J was trimmed by 2 bases and V by 4 bases; bases with no gene match: 11. Germline CDR1 and CDR2: MDHEN and SYDVKM. This CDR3 has 17 amino acids.

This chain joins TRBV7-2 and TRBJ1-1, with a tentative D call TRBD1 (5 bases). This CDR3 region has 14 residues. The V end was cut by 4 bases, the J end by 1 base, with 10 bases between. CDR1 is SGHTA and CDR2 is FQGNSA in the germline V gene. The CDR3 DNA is TGTGCCAGCAGCTACAGCGGGGGGAACACTGAAGCTTTCTTT. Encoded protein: CASSYSGGNTEAFF.

CDR3 residues: CASSDPGATNEKLFF. CDR3 in DNA: TGTGCCAGCAGTGATCCAGGGGCAACTAATGAAAAACTGTTTTTT. V is TRBV6-1 and J is TRBJ1-4; a weak D match, TRBD1 (6 bases). The CDR3 runs to 15 residues. Trimming shortened V by 3 bases and J by 0 bases, and 8 bases separated the two germline ends. The germline CDR1 and CDR2 sequences are MNHNS and SASEGT.

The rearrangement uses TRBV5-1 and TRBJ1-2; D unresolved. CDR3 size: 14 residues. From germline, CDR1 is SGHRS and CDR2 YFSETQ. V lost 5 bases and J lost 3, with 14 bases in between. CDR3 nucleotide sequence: TGCGCCAGCAGGAGAACTACAGCAGACTATGGCTACACCTTC. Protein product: CASRRTTADYGYTF.

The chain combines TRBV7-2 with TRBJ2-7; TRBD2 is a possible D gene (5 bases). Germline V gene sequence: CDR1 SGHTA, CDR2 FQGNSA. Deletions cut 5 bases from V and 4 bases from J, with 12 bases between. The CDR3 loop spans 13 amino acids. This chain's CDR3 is CASSPLGSYEQYF. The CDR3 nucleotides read TGTGCCAGCAGCCCCCTGGGGAGTTACGAGCAGTACTTC.

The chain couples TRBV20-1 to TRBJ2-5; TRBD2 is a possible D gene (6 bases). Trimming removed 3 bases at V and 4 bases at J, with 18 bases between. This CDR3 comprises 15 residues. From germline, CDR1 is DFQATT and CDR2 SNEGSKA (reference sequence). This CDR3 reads CSASLGLTTRETQYF. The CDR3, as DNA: TGCAGTGCTAGTTTGGGACTCACAACTAGAGAGACCCAGTACTTC.

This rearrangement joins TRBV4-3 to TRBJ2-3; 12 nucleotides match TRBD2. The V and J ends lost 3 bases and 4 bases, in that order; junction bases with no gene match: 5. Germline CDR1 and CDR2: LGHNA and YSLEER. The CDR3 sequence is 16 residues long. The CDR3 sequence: CASSHKLAGGADTQYF. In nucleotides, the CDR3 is TGCGCCAGCAGCCACAAACTAGCGGGAGGCGCAGATACGCAGTATTTT.

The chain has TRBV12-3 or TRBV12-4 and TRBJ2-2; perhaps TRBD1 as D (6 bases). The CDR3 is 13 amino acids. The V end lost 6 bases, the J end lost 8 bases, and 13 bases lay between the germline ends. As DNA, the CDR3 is TGTGCCAGCAGCCCCAGGGGATTGGGGGAGCTGTTTTTT. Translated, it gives CASSPRGLGELFF.

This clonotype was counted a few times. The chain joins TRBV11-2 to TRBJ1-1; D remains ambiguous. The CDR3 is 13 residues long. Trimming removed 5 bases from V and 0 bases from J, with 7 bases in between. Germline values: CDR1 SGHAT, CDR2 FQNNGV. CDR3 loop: CASSLYMNTEAFF. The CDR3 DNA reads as TGTGCCAGCAGCCTCTACATGAACACTGAAGCTTTCTTT.

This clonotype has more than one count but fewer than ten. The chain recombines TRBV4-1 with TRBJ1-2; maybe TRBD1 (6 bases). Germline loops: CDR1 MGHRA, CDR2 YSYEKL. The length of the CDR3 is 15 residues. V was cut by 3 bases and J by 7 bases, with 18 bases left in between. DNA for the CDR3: TGCGCCAGCAGCCAGGACGGTCCAGGGGCTGGTGGCTACACCTTC. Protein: CASSQDGPGAGGYTF.

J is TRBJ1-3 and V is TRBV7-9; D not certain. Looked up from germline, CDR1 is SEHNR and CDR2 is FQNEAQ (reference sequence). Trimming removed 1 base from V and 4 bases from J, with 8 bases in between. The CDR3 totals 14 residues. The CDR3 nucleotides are TGTGCCAGCAGCTTAGTAGGGCTCGGAAACACCATATATTTT. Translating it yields CASSLVGLGNTIYF.

This chain's CDR3 is CSASEGEVEAFF. In DNA, the CDR3 is TGCAGTGCGTCGGAAGGCGAAGTTGAAGCTTTCTTT. The V and J genes are TRBV20-1 and TRBJ1-1; the D is unclear. Trimming took 6 bases from V and 7 from J, leaving 15 bases between them. CDR1 and CDR2 from the germline V gene are DFQATT and SNEGSKA (reference sequence). This CDR3 has 12 amino acids.

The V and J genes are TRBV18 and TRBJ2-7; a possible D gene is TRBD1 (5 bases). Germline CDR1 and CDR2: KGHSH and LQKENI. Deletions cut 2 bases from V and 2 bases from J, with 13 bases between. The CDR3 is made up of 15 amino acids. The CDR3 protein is CASSPEQGSTYEQYF. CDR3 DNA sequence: TGTGCCAGCTCACCAGAGCAGGGAAGCACCTACGAGCAGTACTTC.

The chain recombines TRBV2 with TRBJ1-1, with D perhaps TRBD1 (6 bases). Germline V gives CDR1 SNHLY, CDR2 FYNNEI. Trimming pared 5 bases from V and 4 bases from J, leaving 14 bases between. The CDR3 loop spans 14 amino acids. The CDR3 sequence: CASSIHTGITEAFF. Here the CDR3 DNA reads TGTGCCAGCAGTATCCATACAGGGATCACTGAAGCTTTCTTT. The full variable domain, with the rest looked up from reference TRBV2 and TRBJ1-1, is EPEVTQTPSHQVTQMGQEVILRCVPISNHLYFYWYRQILGQKVEFLVSFYNNEISEKSEIFDDQFSVERPDGSNFTLKIRSTKLEDSAMYFCASSIHTGITEAFFGQGTRLTVV.

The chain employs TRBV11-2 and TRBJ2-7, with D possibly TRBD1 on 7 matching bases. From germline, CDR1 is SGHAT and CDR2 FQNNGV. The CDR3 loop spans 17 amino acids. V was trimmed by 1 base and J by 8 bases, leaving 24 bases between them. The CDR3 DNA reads TGTGCCAGCAGCTTAGCAGGTGGAGGGGGCGCAGGAACTCAGCAGTACTTC. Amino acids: CASSLAGGGGAGTQQYF.

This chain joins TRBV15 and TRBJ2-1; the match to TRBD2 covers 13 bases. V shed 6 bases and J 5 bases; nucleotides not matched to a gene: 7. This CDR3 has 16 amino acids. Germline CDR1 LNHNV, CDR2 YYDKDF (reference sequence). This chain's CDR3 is CATRGLGLAGDNEQFF. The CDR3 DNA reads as TGTGCCACCAGGGGACTCGGACTAGCGGGGGACAATGAGCAGTTCTTC.

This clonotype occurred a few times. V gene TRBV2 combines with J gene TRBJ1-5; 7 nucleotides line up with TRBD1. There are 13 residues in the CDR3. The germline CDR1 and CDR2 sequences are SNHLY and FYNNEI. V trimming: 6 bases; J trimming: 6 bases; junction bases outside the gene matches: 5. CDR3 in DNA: TGTGCCAGCAGAGACAGGGAGACTCAGCCCCAGCATTTT. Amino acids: CASRDRETQPQHF.

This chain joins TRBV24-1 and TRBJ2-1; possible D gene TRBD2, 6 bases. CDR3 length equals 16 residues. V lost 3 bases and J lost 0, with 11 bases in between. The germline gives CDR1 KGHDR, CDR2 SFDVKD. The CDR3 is CATSDMAGRSYNEQFF. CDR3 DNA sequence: TGTGCCACCAGTGATATGGCGGGACGCTCCTACAATGAGCAGTTCTTC.

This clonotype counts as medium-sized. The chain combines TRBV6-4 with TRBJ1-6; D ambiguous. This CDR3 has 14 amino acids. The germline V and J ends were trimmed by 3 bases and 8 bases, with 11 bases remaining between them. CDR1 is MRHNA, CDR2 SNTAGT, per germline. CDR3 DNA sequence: TGTGCCAGCAGTGAGGTGGCAGGAGATTCACCCCTCCACTTT. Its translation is CASSEVAGDSPLHF.

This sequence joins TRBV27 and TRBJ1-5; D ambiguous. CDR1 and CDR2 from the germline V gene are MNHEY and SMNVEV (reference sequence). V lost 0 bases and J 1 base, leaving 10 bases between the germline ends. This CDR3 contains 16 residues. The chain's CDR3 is CASSLSFSHSNQPQHF. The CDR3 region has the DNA TGTGCCAGCAGTTTATCGTTTTCGCACAGCAATCAGCCCCAGCATTTT.

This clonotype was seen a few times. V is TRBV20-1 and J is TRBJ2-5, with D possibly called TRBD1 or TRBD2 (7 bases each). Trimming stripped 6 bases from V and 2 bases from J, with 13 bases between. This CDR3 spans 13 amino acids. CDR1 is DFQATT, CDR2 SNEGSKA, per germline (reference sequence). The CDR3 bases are TGCAGTGCGACCAGGGGGGGACAAGAGACCCAGTACTTC. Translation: CSATRGGQETQYF.

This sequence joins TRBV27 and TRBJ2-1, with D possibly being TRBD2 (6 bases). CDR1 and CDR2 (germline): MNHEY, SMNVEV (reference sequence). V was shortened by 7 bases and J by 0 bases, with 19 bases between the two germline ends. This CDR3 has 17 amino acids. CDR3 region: CASKGGTSRSSYNEQFF. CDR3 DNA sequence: TGTGCCAGCAAGGGAGGAACTAGCCGGAGCTCCTACAATGAGCAGTTCTTC.

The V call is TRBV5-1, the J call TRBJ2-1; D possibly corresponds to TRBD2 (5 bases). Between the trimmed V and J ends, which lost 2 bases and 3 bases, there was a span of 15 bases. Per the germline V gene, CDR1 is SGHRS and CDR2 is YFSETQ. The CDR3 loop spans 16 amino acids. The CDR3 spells CASSFNGISLYNEQFF. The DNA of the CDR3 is TGCGCCAGCAGCTTTAACGGGATCAGTCTCTACAATGAGCAGTTCTTC.

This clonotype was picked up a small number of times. DNA for the CDR3: TGCAGTGCTAGTAAGGGCCTGTACTATGGCTACACCTTC. This gives the protein CSASKGLYYGYTF. The chain recombines TRBV20-1 with TRBJ1-2, with D unclear. This CDR3 has 13 amino acids. The germline V gene encodes CDR1 DFQATT and CDR2 SNEGSKA (reference sequence). V was pared by 3 bases and J by 3 bases, with 11 bases between.

The CDR3 bases are TGTGCCAGCAGTTACAGTCTCTCTGGAAACACCATATATTTT. It specifies CASSYSLSGNTIYF. The chain is built from TRBV6-5 and TRBJ1-3; D uncertain. Germline CDR1 reads MNHEY; CDR2 reads SVGAGI. The germline V and J ends were trimmed by 2 bases and 0 bases, with 5 bases remaining between them. This CDR3 comprises 14 residues.

CDR3 sequence reads: CASSKAAWVGYF. The CDR3 DNA reads as TGTGCCAGCAGCAAAGCGGCGTGGGTAGGTTACTTC. The chain uses TRBV21-1 and TRBJ2-7. TRBV21-1 is tagged as a pseudogene. This CDR3 spans 12 amino acids.

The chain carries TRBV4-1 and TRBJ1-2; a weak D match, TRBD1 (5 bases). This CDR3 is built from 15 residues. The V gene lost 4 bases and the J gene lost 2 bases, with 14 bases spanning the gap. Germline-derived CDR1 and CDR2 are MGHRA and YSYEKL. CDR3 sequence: CASSLQDWTNYGYTF. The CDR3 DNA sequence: TGCGCCAGCAGCCTACAGGATTGGACCAACTATGGCTACACCTTC.